This T cell receptor (beta chain) was observed in a study of cytomegalovirus exposure and HLA in healthy donors. The study, taken as a whole, reports: Subsequent analysis revealed that first-cohort TCR clusters tended to co-occur in the approximately 120 validation repertoires. Cytomegalovirus-associated status was assigned to approximately 160 TCR beta chains.

V was cut by 2 bases and J by 10 bases, with 12 bases left in between. Germline values: CDR1 KGHSH, CDR2 LQKENI. This CDR3 is 13 amino acids long. About this clone: The antigen is undetermined.

Profiling relied on immunoSEQ multiplex PCR, and the TCRdb table lists in-frame clones only, not all of them. The sample contains around 130,000 clones, under 90% of which appear only once. The rearrangement uses TRBV18 and TRBJ2-1, with D hard to call. The source is a woman in her 30s in good health and CMV-seronegative. Sequencing was done on a sample of PBMCs. The chain's CDR3 is CASSPAWAGEQFF. DNA for the CDR3: TGTGCCAGCTCACCAGCGTGGGCTGGCGAGCAGTTCTTC. The complete variable domain, with remaining parts taken from reference TRBV18 and TRBJ2-1, reads NAGVMQNPRHLVRRRGQEARLRCSPMKGHSHVYWYRQLPEEGLKFMVYLQKENIIDESGMPKERFSAEFPKEGPSILRIQQVVRGDSAAYFCASSPAWAGEQFFGPGTRLTVL.